Each of the 6 T cell receptor beta chains below was sequenced from the same sample in a study of blood T cell repertoires in COVID-19. Measured with immunoSEQ multiplex PCR; TCRdb has only the in-frame clones, and not every one. The table includes some 200,000 clones, approximately 84% detected once. The sequenced sample consisted of peripheral blood. The source of these receptors is a man older than 75 with acute or convalescent COVID-19.

This sequence joins TRBV2 and TRBJ1-5; a possible D gene is TRBD1 (5 bases). V dropped 5 bases and J dropped 0 bases, with 11 bases sitting between them. This CDR3 has 15 residues. Germline-derived CDR1 and CDR2 are SNHLY and FYNNEI. The CDR3 is CASSWSGISNQPQHF. As DNA, the CDR3 is TGTGCCAGCAGTTGGTCAGGGATTAGCAATCAGCCCCAGCATTTT.

This chain links TRBV7-2 with TRBJ2-3; 9 nucleotides match TRBD1. This CDR3 region has 15 residues. Germline-derived CDR1 and CDR2 are SGHTA and FQGNSA. With V trimmed by 5 bases and J by 4 bases, 7 bases remained unmatched. The CDR3 loop reads CASSIRQGGSDTQYF. The DNA for the CDR3 is TGTGCCAGCAGCATCCGACAGGGGGGCTCAGATACGCAGTATTTT.

The chain links TRBV29-1 to TRBJ2-5; D is perhaps TRBD2 (7 bases). The V gene lost 4 bases and the J gene lost 5 bases, with 14 bases spanning the gap. CDR3 size: 13 residues. Germline lookup yields CDR1 SQVTM and CDR2 ANQGSEA. CDR3 DNA: TGCAGCGTTGCCGGGGGGCGCGTGGAGACCCAGTACTTC. This sequence encodes CSVAGGRVETQYF.

The chain joins TRBV7-9 to TRBJ2-2, with D uncertain. Per the germline V gene, CDR1 is SEHNR and CDR2 is FQNEAQ (reference sequence). The germline V and J ends were trimmed by 7 bases and 8 bases, with 17 bases remaining between them. The CDR3 runs 14 residues. CDR3 nucleotides: TGTGCCAGCACCTTGCTCTACAGTACAGGGGAGCTGTTTTTT. Protein: CASTLLYSTGELFF.

The rearrangement joins TRBV28 to TRBJ2-7; TRBD1 aligns across 9 bases. After removal of 6 bases from V and 3 bases from J, the junction contained 12 bases not matched to a gene. The germline V gene has CDR1 MDHEN and CDR2 SYDVKM. This CDR3 contains 16 residues. CDR3 region: CASRGAGTGSVYEQYF. As DNA, the CDR3 is TGTGCCAGCAGGGGAGCCGGGACAGGGAGCGTCTACGAGCAGTACTTC.

This chain connects TRBV19 to TRBJ1-4, with D unclear. CDR3 length equals 17 residues. Looked up from germline, CDR1 is LNHDA and CDR2 is SQIVND (reference sequence). Trimming pared 6 bases from V and 0 bases from J, leaving 17 bases between. The CDR3 loop is CASSDDAGGPTNEKLFF. The CDR3 nucleotides read TGTGCCAGTAGCGACGACGCTGGCGGCCCAACTAATGAAAAACTGTTTTTT.